This is a list of T cell receptor beta chains from one sample in a study of OX40 agonist ivuxolimab in advanced cancers. TCRdb keeps only in-frame clones here, not all; method: immunoSEQ multiplex PCR. The sample consists of 30,000 to 40,000 clones, about nine tenths of them appearing once. The sample in question was CD4+ or CD8+ T cells sorted from blood, obtained in a trial of the OX40 agonist ivuxolimab. These receptors came from an adult with an advanced solid tumor such as melanoma, head and neck, liver or kidney cancer. Both conserved end residues are part of each CDR3. Each record gives: D gene, V gene, J gene, clone size, CDR3 DNA, CDR3 protein. The D gene is left open where the match is weak. Clone size appears in some rows only: once, few, many, or a class for an expanded clone.

>-|TRBV19|TRBJ1-1|-
TGTGCCAGTAGTAGCCAGGCTAACACTGAAGCTTTCTTT
CASSSQANTEAFF
>TRBD2|TRBV5-1|TRBJ2-2|-
TGCGCCAGCAGCCCGTCGACTAGCGGGAGGGTTCCCGGGGAGCTGTTTTTT
CASSPSTSGRVPGELFF
>TRBD2|TRBV5-4|TRBJ2-5|once
TGTGCCAGCAGCGTGGGGAGGGGTCAAGAGACCCAGTACTTC
CASSVGRGQETQYF
>-|TRBV7-2|TRBJ1-6|-
TGTGCCAGCAGCACCTCGGGCCGGAGGGATTCACCCCTCCACTTT
CASSTSGRRDSPLHF
>TRBD2|TRBV7-3|TRBJ2-7|-
TGTGCCAGCAGCCCCGAGCTAGCGGGAAACTACGAGCAGTACTTC
CASSPELAGNYEQYF
>TRBD1|TRBV5-1|TRBJ1-1|-
TGCGCCAGCAGTGTAGAGGGGGCTATGATGAACACTGAAGCTTTCTTT
CASSVEGAMMNTEAFF
>-|TRBV7-9|TRBJ1-1|-
TGTGCCAGCAGCTTAGACGCGGTCAGGAGAAACACTGAAGCTTTCTTT
CASSLDAVRRNTEAFF
>TRBD1|TRBV28|TRBJ1-6|-
TGTGCCAGCAGCCCTCCTGACAGGGACGATTCACCCCTCCACTTT
CASSPPDRDDSPLHF
>-|TRBV6-1|TRBJ2-7|-
TGTGCCACTTCTACCGGGACGGCCAAACACGAGCAGTACTTC
CATSTGTAKHEQYF
>TRBD1|TRBV28|TRBJ2-1|-
TGTGCCAGCAGTTTATGGGGACAGGGATACAATGAGCAGTTCTTC
CASSLWGQGYNEQFF
>TRBD2|TRBV9|TRBJ2-5|-
TGTGCCAGCAGTCTAGCGGTACAAGAGACCCAGTACTTC
CASSLAVQETQYF
>-|TRBV5-1|TRBJ2-5|-
TGCGCCAGCAGCTCAGGACCCGTGGGACTCCAAGAGACCCAGTACTTC
CASSSGPVGLQETQYF
>-|TRBV28|TRBJ2-1|-
TGTGCCAGCAGTATCCCGGGCCATGAGCAGTTCTTC
CASSIPGHEQFF
>-|TRBV19|TRBJ1-2|-
TGTGCCAGTAGTATAGGTACAGGGAGCGGCTATGGCTACACCTTC
CASSIGTGSGYGYTF
>-|TRBV9|TRBJ1-1|-
TGTGCCAGCAGCGTAGGGGGGCATTACATGAACACTGAAGCTTTCTTT
CASSVGGHYMNTEAFF
>-|TRBV30|TRBJ1-5|-
TGTGCCTGGAGTGTTTTTGGTAATCAGCCCCAGCATTTT
CAWSVFGNQPQHF
>-|TRBV7-2|TRBJ2-1|-
TGTGCCAGCAGCCAGTCTGGGACTCCTCTAACCAATGAGCAGTTCTTC
CASSQSGTPLTNEQFF
>TRBD1|TRBV2|TRBJ1-1|-
TGTGCCAGCAGCATAGACAGGGGGCACACTGAAGCTTTCTTT
CASSIDRGHTEAFF
>TRBD2|TRBV2|TRBJ2-1|-
TGTGCCAGCAGTGAAGCAGCTGGCGGGAGAATCTACAATGAGCAGTTCTTC
CASSEAAGGRIYNEQFF
>-|TRBV9|TRBJ1-2|-
TGTGCCAGCAGCGTAGGTGGCACCTATGGCTACACCTTC
CASSVGGTYGYTF
>-|TRBV5-4|TRBJ2-5|once
TGTGCCAGCAGCTTGGGGGGTGGGTTGGTCCTAGAGACCCAGTACTTC
CASSLGGGLVLETQYF
>-|TRBV5-8|TRBJ2-1|-
TGTGCCAGCAGCCCGCGCGGAGAGCAGTTCTTC
CASSPRGEQFF
>-|TRBV5-1|TRBJ1-4|-
TGCGCCAGCAGCCCGACTCAATTGGGGGAAAAACTGTTTTTT
CASSPTQLGEKLFF
>-|TRBV9|TRBJ1-3|-
TGTGCCAGCAGCGTAGGGGCAGGGCCATCCGGAAACACCATATATTTT
CASSVGAGPSGNTIYF
>-|TRBV6-5|TRBJ2-5|-
TGTGCCAGCAGTCCTGGGGAGACCCAGTACTTC
CASSPGETQYF
>-|TRBV29-1|TRBJ1-1|-
TGCAGCGTGGGGGACCGTAACACTGAAGCTTTCTTT
CSVGDRNTEAFF
>-|TRBV28|TRBJ1-5|-
TGTGCCAGCAGTTTTGAGCTTCAAAATCAGCCCCAGCATTTT
CASSFELQNQPQHF
>-|TRBV29-1|TRBJ2-7|medium-sized
TGCAGCGTTGAGGGGGGACAGTTCTACGAGCAGTACTTC
CSVEGGQFYEQYF
>-|TRBV11-3|TRBJ2-5|-
TGTGCCAGCAGCTCGCCGGGACATAGGGAGACCCAGTACTTC
CASSSPGHRETQYF
>-|TRBV7-6|TRBJ2-2|-
TGTGCCAGCAGCTTCACCAGGGGCCGGGAGCTGTTTTTT
CASSFTRGRELFF
>TRBD1|TRBV9|TRBJ2-3|-
TGTGCCAGCAGCGTAGAGTACCGACAGGGGCGAACAGATACGCAGTATTTT
CASSVEYRQGRTDTQYF